Listed here is a single TCR beta chain. The data belong to a study of blood T cell repertoires in COVID-19. The assay was immunoSEQ multiplex PCR, and TCRdb's table has in-frame clones only and misses some. This table holds under 150,000 clones, around four fifths found once. Germline CDR1 and CDR2: SGHVS and FQNEAQ. This CDR3 region has 13 residues. Trimming removed 1 base at V and 2 bases at J, with 6 bases between. The sequenced sample was peripheral blood. This sequence joins TRBV7-8 and TRBJ2-7, with TRBD2 as a possible D gene (6 bases). This receptor was obtained from a man in his 70s with active or convalescent COVID-19. CDR3 nucleotide sequence: TGTGCCAGCAGCTTAGGGACTACCTACGAGCAGTACTTC. Protein sequence: CASSLGTTYEQYF. The whole variable domain, remainder taken from reference TRBV7-8 and TRBJ2-7, is GAGVSQSPRYKVAKRGQDVALRCDPISGHVSLFWYQQALGQGPEFLTYFQNEAQLDKSGLPSDRFFAERPEGSVSTLKIQRTQQEDSAVYLCASSLGTTYEQYFGPGTRLTVT.